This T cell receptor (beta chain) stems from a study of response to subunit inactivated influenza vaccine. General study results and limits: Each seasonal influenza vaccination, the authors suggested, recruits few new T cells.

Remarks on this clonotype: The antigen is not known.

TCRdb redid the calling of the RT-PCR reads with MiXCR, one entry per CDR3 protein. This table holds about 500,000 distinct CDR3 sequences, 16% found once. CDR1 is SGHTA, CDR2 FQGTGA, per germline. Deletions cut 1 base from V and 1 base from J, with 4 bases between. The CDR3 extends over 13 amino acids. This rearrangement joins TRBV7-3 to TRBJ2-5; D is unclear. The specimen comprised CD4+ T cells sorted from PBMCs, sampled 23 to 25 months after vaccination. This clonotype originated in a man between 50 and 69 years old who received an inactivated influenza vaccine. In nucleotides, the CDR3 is TGTGCCAGCAGCTTAAGTGTCCAAGAGACCCAGTACTTC. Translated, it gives CASSLSVQETQYF.